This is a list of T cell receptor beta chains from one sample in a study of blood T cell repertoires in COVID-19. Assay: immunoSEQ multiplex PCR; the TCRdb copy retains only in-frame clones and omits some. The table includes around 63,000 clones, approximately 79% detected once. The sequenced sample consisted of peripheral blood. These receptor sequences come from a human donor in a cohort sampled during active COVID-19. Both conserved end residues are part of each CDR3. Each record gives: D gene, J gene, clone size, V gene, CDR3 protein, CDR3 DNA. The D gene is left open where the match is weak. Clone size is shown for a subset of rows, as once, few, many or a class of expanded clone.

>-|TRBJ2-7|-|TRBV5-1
CASRLSRGPVYEQYF
TGCGCCAGCAGACTCTCGAGAGGTCCTGTCTACGAGCAGTACTTC
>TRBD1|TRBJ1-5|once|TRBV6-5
CASSTGGQPQHF
TGTGCCAGCAGTACAGGGGGTCAGCCCCAGCATTTT
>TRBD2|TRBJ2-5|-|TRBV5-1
CASTASGMAKGETQYF
TGCGCCAGCACGGCTAGCGGGATGGCGAAGGGGGAGACCCAGTACTTC
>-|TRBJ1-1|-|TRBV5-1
CATSRGGTIRGTEAFF
TGCGCCACCTCAAGGGGGGGTACGATCAGGGGCACTGAAGCTTTCTTT
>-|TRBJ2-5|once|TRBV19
CASSGSGQETQYF
TGTGCCAGTAGTGGCAGCGGACAAGAGACCCAGTACTTC
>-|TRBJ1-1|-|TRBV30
CAWGGGVRTEAFF
TGTGCCTGGGGGGGAGGGGTTCGGACTGAAGCTTTCTTT
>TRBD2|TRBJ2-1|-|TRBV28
CASTLRTSGRYEQFF
TGTGCCAGCACCCTTCGGACTAGCGGGAGATATGAGCAGTTCTTC
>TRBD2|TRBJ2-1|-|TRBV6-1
CASSEPRLAGGNEQFF
TGTGCCAGCAGTGAACCTAGACTAGCGGGGGGGAATGAGCAGTTCTTC
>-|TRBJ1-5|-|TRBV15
CATSRGPGGFDNQPQHF
TGTGCCACCAGCAGAGGCCCGGGGGGGTTTGACAATCAGCCCCAGCATTTT
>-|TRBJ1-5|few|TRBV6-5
CASSPDTTNQPQHF
TGTGCCAGCAGCCCGGACACGACTAATCAGCCCCAGCATTTT
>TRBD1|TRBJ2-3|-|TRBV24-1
CATSESLRGPSDTQYF
TGTGCCACCAGTGAGTCCCTCAGGGGGCCTTCAGATACGCAGTATTTT
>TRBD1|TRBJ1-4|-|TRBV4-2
CASSRRTGTNEKLFF
TGTGCCAGCAGCCGGCGGACAGGCACTAATGAAAAACTGTTTTTT
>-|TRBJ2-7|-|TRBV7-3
CASSLEGSLEQYF
TGTGCCAGCAGTCTCGAGGGCAGCCTCGAGCAGTACTTC
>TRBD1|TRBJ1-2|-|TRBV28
CASLGQGVGGYTF
TGTGCCAGTTTGGGACAGGGAGTAGGTGGCTACACCTTC
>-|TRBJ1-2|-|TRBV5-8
CASSLEYFNGYTF
TGTGCCAGCAGCTTGGAATATTTTAATGGCTACACCTTC
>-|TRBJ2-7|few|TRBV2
CASRAARTSLRGQYF
TGTGCCAGCAGGGCTGCTCGGACGTCTCTTAGGGGGCAGTACTTC
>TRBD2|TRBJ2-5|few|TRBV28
CASTTPRGGTETQYF
TGTGCCAGCACCACTCCACGGGGGGGCACGGAGACCCAGTACTTC
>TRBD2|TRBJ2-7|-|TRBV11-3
CASSLGTAGGTYEQYF
TGTGCCAGCAGCTTAGGAACAGCGGGAGGGACCTACGAGCAGTACTTC
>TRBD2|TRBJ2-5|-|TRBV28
CASSWRLAGGETQYF
TGTGCCAGCAGTTGGAGGCTAGCGGGGGGAGAGACCCAGTACTTC
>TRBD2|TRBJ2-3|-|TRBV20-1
CSASRLAGGPRSDTQYF
TGCAGTGCTAGTCGGCTAGCGGGAGGGCCACGGTCAGATACGCAGTATTTT
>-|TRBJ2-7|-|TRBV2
CATEKYREQYF
TGTGCAACAGAGAAGTATCGCGAGCAGTACTTC
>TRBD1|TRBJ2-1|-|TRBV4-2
CASSPGGTGYNEQFF
TGTGCCAGCAGCCCCGGCGGGACAGGGTACAATGAGCAGTTCTTC
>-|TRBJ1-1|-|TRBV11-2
CASSFQTGGAEAFF
TGTGCCAGCAGCTTCCAGACAGGAGGCGCTGAAGCTTTCTTT
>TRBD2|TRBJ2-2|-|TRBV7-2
CASSPKSGRGGGELFF
TGTGCCAGCAGCCCGAAGAGCGGGAGAGGTGGCGGGGAGCTGTTTTTT
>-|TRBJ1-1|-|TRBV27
CASSLRQGVEAFF
TGTGCCAGCAGTTTAAGGCAGGGCGTTGAAGCTTTCTTT
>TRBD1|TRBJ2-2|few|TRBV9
CASSAPGQGRFGELFF
TGTGCCAGCAGCGCTCCGGGACAGGGGCGTTTCGGGGAGCTGTTTTTT
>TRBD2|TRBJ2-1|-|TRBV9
CASSVGNSGRHEQFF
TGTGCCAGCAGCGTAGGGAATAGCGGGAGACATGAGCAGTTCTTC
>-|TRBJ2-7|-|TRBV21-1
CASSKANPTRKQYF
TGTGCCAGCAGCAAAGCTAACCCGACTCGGAAGCAGTACTTC
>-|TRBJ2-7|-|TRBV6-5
CASSGFGSKDEQYF
TGTGCCAGCTCAGGGTTCGGGAGTAAGGACGAGCAGTACTTC
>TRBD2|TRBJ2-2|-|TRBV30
CASSGSRSGELFF
TGTGCCTCTAGCGGGAGTCGGTCCGGGGAGCTGTTTTTT
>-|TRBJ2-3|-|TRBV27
CASSLRQESTDTQYF
TGTGCCAGCAGTTTAAGGCAGGAATCCACAGATACGCAGTATTTT